Described below is a single T cell receptor beta chain sequence and its context. The data derive from a study of blood T cell repertoires in COVID-19. In the study overall: Material from acute and convalescent COVID-19 was sourced from the United States, Italy and Spain. In each case, the material was cDNA or gDNA derived from T cells, B-cell-depleted T cells, or PBMCs.

V was pared by 1 base and J by 5 bases, with 14 bases between. From germline, CDR1 is SGHTA and CDR2 FQGNSA. This CDR3 comprises 15 residues. Study processing details: Amplification with reference gene primers provided the estimates of nucleated cell counts. Here immunoSEQ multiplex PCR was the method, and the copy in TCRdb shows in-frame clones only, minus some. V and J calls and clone size are given by that table; D and trimming were obtained from the DNA. The sample lists under 200,000 clones; around four fifths were seen once. Sequencing used peripheral blood. This clonotype originated in a woman between 25 and 40 years old with acute or convalescent COVID-19. The chain has TRBV7-2 and TRBJ1-2; D is unresolved. In nucleotides, the CDR3 is TGTGCCAGCAGCTTAGTTCGTATGTCCTCGTATGGCTACACCTTC. Translating it yields CASSLVRMSSYGYTF. Using reference TRBV7-2 and TRBJ1-2 for the parts outside the CDR3, the full variable domain is GAGVSQSPSNKVTEKGKDVELRCDPISGHTALYWYRQSLGQGLEFLIYFQGNSAPDKSGLPSDRFSAERTGGSVSTLTIQRTQQEDSAVYLCASSLVRMSSYGYTFGSGTRLTVV.